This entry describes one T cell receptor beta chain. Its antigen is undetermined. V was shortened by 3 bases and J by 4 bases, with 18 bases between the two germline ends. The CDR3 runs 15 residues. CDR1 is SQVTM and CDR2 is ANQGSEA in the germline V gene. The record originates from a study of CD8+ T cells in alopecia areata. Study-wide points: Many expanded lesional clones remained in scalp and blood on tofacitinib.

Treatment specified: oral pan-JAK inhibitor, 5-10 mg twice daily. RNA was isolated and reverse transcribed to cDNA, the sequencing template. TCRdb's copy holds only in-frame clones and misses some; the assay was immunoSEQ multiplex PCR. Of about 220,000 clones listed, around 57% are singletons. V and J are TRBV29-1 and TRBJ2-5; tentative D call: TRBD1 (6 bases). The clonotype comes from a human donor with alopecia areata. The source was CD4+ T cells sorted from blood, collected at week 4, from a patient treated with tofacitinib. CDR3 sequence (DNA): TGCAGCGTTGAGGGGGACCGGGACACCTTAGAGACCCAGTACTTC. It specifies CSVEGDRDTLETQYF. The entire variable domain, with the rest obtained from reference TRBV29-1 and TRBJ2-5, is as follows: SAVISQKPSRDICQRGTSLTIQCQVDSQVTMMFWYRQQPGQSLTLIATANQGSEATYESGFVIDKFPISRPNLTFSTLTVSNMSPEDSSIYLCSVEGDRDTLETQYFGPGTRLLVL.